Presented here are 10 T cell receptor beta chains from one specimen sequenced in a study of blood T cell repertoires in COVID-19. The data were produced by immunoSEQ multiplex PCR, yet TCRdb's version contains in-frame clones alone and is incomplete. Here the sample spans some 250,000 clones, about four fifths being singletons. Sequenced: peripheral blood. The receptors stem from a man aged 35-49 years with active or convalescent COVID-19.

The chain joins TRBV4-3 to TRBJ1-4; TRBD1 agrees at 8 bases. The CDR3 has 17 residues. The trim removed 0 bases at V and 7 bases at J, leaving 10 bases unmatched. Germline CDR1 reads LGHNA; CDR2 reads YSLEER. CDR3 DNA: TGCGCCAGCAGCCAAGAGCCCGAGGACAGGGTGGGTGAAAAACTGTTTTTT. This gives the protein CASSQEPEDRVGEKLFF.

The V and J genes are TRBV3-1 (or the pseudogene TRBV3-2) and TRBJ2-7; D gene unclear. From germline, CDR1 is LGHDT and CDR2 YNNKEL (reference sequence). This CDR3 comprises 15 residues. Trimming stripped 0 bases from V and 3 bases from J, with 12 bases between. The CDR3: CASSQDFTSVYEQYF. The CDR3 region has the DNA TGTGCCAGCAGCCAAGATTTTACGTCAGTCTACGAGCAGTACTTC.

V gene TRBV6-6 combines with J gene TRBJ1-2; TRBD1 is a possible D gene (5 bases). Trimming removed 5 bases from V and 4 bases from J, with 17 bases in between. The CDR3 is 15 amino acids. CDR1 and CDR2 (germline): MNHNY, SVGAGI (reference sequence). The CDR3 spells CASSQARGSLYGYTF. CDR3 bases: TGTGCCAGCAGTCAAGCCCGGGGGAGCCTCTATGGCTACACCTTC.

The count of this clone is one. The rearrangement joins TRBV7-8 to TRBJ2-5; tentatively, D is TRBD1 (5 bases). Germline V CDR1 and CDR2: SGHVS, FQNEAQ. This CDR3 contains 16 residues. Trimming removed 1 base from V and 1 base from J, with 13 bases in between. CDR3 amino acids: CASSLVGAQSQETQYF. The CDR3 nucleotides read TGTGCCAGCAGCTTAGTTGGGGCCCAAAGCCAAGAGACCCAGTACTTC. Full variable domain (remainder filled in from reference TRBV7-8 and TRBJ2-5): GAGVSQSPRYKVAKRGQDVALRCDPISGHVSLFWYQQALGQGPEFLTYFQNEAQLDKSGLPSDRFFAERPEGSVSTLKIQRTQQEDSAVYLCASSLVGAQSQETQYFGPGTRLLVL.

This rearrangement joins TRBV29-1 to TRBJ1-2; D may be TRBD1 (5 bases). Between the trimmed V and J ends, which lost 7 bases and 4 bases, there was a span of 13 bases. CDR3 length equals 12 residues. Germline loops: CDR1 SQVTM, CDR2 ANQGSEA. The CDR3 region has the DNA TGCAGCGGCGCAGGGTCTGGCTATGGCTACACCTTC. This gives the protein CSGAGSGYGYTF.

The CDR3 DNA follows: TGTGCCTGGACCTCCCCCTTACAATGGGGGCACAATGAGCAGTTCTTC. It is translated as CAWTSPLQWGHNEQFF. The chain carries TRBV30 and TRBJ2-1, with D maybe TRBD1 (6 bases). The CDR3 totals 16 residues. Deletions cut 4 bases from V and 5 bases from J, with 21 bases between. Looked up from germline, CDR1 is GTSNPN and CDR2 is SVGIG (reference sequence).

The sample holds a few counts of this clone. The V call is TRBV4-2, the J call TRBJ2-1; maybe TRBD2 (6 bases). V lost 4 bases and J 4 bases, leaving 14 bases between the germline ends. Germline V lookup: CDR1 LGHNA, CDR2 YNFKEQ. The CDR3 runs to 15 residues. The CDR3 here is CASSRNSGGYNEQFF. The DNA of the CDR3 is TGTGCCAGCAGCCGGAACTCCGGGGGATACAATGAGCAGTTCTTC.

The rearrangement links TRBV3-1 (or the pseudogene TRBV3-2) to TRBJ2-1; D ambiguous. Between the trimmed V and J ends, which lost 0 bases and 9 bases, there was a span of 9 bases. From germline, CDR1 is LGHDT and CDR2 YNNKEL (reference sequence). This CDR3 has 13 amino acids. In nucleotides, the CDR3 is TGTGCCAGCAGCCAAGATTTGAGCATTGAGCAGTTCTTC. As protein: CASSQDLSIEQFF.

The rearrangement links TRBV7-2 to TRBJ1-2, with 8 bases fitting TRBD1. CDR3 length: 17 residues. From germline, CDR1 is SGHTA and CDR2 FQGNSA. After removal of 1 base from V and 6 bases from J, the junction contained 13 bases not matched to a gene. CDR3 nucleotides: TGTGCCAGCAGCTTAGAATCCTCGGCAGGGGGCTACCATGGCTACACCTTC. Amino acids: CASSLESSAGGYHGYTF.

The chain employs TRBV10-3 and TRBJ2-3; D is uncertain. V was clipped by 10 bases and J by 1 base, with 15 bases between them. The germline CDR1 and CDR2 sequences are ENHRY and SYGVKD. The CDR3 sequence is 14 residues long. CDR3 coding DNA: TGTGCCACTTCGGAGTCGGAAGGCACAGATACGCAGTATTTT. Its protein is CATSESEGTDTQYF.